Below, one TCR beta chain is given with its context. Its antigen remains unidentified. UMIs containing a 6-nucleotide sample barcode were added via template switching. TCRdb reanalyzed the 5' RACE reads, giving one entry per CDR3 protein sequence and no DNA. The sample totals about 300,000 distinct CDR3 sequences. The data are from a study of monozygotic twins with inflammatory bowel disease. General study results and limits: Among patients, repertoires may have gained variability from differing immunosuppressive treatments. Telling different T cell subtypes apart from each other was not possible. Among IBD patients, TCRbeta diversity (inverse Simpson) was lower than in healthy co-twins.

Specimen: blood. The sequence was obtained from a human donor with ulcerative colitis or Crohn's disease, or a healthy co-twin of an affected twin (not recorded which).

The CDR3 reads CASSSDRLDTQYF. This chain uses TRBV7-6 with TRBJ2-3; checking the TCRdb D call of TRBD1 is not possible without DNA. The CDR3 runs 13 residues. Germline loops: CDR1 SGHVS, CDR2 FNYEAQ. The full variable domain, in which reference TRBV7-6 and TRBJ2-3 provide the parts outside the CDR3, is GAGVSQSPRYKVTKRGQDVALRCDPISGHVSLYWYRQALGQGPEFLTYFNYEAQQDKSGLPNDRFSAERPEGSISTLTIQRTEQRDSAMYRCASSSDRLDTQYFGPGTRLTVL.